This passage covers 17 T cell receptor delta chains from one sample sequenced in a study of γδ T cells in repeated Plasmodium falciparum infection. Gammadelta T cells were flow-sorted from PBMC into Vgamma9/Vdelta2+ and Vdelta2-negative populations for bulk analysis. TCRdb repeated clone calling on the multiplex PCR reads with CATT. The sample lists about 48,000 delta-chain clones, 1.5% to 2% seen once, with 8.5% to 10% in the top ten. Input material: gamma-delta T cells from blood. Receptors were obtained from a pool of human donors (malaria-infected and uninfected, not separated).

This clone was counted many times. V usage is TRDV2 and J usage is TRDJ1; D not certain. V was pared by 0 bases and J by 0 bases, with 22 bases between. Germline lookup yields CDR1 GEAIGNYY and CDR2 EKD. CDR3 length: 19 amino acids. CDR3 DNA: TGTGCCTGTGACACCGTAACCTTGGGCAGGGACCTGTACACCGATAAACTCATCTTT. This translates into CACDTVTLGRDLYTDKLIF.

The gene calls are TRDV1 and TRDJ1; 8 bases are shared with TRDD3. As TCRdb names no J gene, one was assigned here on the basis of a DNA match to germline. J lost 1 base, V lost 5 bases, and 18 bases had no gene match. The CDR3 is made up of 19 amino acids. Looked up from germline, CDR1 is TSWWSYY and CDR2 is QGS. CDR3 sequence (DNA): TGTGCTCTTGGGCCGTTTGCACCTCGGGGATACCGCCTCACCGATAAACTCATCTTT. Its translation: CALGPFAPRGYRLTDKLIF.

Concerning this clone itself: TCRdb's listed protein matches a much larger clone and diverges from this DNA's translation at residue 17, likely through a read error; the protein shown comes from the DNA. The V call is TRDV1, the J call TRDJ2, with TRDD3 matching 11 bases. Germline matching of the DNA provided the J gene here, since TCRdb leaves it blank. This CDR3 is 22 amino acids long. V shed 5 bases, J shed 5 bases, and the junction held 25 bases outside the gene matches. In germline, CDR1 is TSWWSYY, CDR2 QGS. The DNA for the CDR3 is TGTGCTCTTGGGAGACCCGGCCTTCCCCTTAACGTTTGGGGGATACGAACAGCACAACTCTTCTTT. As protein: CALGRPGLPLNVWGIRTAQLFF.

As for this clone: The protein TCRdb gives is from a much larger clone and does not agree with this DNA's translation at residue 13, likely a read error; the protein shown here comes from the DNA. The chain's CDR3 is CALGEPGIRNTDNLIF. The CDR3 coding sequence is TGTGCTCTTGGGGAACCGGGGATACGGAACACCGATAACCTCATCTTT. The rearrangement joins TRDV1 to TRDJ1; the match to TRDD3 covers 9 bases. In germline, CDR1 is TSWWSYY, CDR2 QGS. This CDR3 has 16 amino acids.

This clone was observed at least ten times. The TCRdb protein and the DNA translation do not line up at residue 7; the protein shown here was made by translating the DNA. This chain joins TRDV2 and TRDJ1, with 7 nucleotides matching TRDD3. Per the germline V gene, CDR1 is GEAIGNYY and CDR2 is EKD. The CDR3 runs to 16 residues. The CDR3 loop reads CAYDTLRDTRTDKLIF. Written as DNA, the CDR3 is TGTGCCTATGACACACTGAGGGATACCCGGACCGATAAACTCATCTTT.

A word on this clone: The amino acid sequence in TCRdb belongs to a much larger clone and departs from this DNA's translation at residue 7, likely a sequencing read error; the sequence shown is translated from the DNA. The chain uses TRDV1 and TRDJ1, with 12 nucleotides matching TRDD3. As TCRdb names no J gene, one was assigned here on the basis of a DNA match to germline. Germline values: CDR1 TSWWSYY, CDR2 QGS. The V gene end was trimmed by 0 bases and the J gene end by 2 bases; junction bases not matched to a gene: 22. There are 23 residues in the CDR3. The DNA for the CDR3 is TGTGCTCTTGGGGAACTCTATCACCTCACTGGGGGATACCCCTACTCCCCAACCGATAAACTCATCTTT. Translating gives CALGELYHLTGGYPYSPTDKLIF.

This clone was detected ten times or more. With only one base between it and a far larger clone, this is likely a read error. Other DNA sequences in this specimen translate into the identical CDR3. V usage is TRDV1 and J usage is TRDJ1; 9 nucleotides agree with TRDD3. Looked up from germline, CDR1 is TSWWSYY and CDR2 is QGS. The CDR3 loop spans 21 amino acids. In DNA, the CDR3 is TGTGCTCTTGGGGAACGGCCCTTTTTCCCACTTTTACTGGGGGACACCGATAAACTAATCTTT. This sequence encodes CALGERPFFPLLLGDTDKLIF.

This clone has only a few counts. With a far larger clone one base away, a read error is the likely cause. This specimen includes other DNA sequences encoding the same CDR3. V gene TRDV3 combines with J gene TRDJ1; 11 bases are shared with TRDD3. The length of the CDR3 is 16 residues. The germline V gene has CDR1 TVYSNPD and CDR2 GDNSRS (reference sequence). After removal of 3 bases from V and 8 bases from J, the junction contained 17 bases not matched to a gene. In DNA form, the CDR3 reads TGTGCCTTCTCCTACGAGTACTGGGGGATAATGGACAAACTCATCTTT. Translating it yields CAFSYEYWGIMDKLIF.

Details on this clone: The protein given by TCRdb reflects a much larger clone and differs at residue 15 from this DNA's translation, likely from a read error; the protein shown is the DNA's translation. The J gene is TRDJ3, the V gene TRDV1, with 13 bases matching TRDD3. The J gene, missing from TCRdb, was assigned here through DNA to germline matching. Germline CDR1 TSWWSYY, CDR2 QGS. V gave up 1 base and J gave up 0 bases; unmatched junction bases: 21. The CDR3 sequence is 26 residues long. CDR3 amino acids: CALGEQGGSTGGYEAFSSWDTRQMFF. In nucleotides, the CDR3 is TGTGCTCTTGGGGAACAGGGGGGGAGTACTGGGGGATACGAAGCATTTTCCTCCTGGGACACCCGACAGATGTTTTTC.

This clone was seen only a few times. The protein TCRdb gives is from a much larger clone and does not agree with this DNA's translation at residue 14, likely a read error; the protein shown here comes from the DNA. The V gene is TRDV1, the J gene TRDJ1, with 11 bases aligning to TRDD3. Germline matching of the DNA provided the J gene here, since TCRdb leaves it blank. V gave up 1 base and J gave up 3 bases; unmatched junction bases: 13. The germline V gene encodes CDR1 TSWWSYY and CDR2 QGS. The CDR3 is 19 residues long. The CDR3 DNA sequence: TGTGCTCTTGGGGAACCCACGGCAGACTGGGGGATAGGGGCCGATAAACTCATCTTT. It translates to CALGEPTADWGIGADKLIF.

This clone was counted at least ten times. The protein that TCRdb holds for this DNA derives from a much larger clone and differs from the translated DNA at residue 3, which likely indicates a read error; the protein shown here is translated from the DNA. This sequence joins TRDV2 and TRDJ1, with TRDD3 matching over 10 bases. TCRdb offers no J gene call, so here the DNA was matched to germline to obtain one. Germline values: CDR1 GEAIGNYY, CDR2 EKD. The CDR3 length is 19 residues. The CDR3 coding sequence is TGTGCCCGTGACACCTTTTCCTACGGGGGATACGGGTACACCGATAAACTCATCTTT. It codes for CARDTFSYGGYGYTDKLIF.

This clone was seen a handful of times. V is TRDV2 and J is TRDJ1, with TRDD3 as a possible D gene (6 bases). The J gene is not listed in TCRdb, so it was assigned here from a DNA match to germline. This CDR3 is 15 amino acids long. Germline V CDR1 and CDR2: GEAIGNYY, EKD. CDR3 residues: CSALGGTRYTDKLIF. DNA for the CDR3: TGTTCCGCTTTGGGGGGGACCCGATACACCGATAAACTCATCTTT.

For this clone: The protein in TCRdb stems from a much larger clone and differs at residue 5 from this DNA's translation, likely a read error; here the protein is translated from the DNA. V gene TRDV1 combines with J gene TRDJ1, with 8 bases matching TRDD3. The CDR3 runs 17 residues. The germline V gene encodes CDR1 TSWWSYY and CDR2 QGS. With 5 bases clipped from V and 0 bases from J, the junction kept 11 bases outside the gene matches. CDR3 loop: CALGKRTLGDYTDKLIF. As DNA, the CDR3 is TGTGCTCTTGGGAAAAGAACTTTGGGGGATTACACCGATAAACTCATCTTT.

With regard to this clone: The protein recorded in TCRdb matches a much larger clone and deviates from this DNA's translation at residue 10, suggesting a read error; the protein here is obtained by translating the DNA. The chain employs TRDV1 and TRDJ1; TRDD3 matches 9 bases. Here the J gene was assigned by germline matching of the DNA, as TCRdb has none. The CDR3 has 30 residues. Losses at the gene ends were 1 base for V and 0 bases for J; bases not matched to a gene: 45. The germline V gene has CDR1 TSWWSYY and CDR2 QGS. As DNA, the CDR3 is TGTGCTCTTGGGGAACCTCCTTCCGGTCAGACTGTGAACTGGGGGACACCTGGGGCATCACGGAGTTCGTACACCGATAAACTCATCTTT. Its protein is CALGEPPSGQTVNWGTPGASRSSYTDKLIF.

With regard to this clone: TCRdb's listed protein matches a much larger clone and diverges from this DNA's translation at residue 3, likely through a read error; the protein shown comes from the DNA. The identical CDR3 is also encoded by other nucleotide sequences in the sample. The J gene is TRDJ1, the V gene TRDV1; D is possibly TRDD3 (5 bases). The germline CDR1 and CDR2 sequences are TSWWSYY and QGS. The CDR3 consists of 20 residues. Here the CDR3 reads CAIGENSGPSSGVLTDKLIF. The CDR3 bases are TGTGCTATTGGGGAAAACAGCGGGCCATCATCGGGGGTCCTCACCGATAAACTCATCTTT.

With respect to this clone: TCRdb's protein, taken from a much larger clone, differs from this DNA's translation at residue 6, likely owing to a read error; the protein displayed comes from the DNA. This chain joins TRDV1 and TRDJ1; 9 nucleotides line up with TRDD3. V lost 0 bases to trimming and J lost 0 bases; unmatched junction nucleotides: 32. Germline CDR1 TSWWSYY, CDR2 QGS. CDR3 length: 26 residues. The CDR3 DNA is TGTGCTCTTGGGGAACTTAGCCCCCCTCTATACTACTCGGGGCTACTGGGGGAACCAAACACCGATAAACTCATCTTT. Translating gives CALGELSPPLYYSGLLGEPNTDKLIF.

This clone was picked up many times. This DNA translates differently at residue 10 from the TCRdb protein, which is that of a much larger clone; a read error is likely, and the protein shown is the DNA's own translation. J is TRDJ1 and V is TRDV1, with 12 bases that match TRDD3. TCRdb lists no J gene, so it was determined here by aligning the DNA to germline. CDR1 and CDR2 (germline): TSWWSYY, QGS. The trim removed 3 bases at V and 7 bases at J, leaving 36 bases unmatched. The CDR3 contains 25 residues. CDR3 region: CALGEFQRGASEKNWGIPSNSKLIF. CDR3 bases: TGTGCTCTTGGGGAGTTCCAGAGGGGGGCTTCCGAAAAAAACTGGGGGATACCTTCCAACAGTAAACTCATCTTT.